What follows describes a single T cell receptor beta chain. The antigen remains unidentified. The data were obtained in a study of identical twins. Study-wide results and limits: Out-of-frame beta sequences exhibited a weaker degree of excess twin sharing.

Trimming shortened V by 2 bases and J by 2 bases, and 14 bases separated the two germline ends. This CDR3 comprises 16 residues. Germline V gene data show CDR1 as KGHDR and CDR2 as SFDVKD. One entry per CDR3 protein, called by TCRdb with MiXCR from the 5' RACE reads. The repertoire has around 470,000 distinct CDR3 sequences, more than 13% of them found once; the top ten carry about 0.53%. This sample also appeared in a second study, on yellow fever vaccine responses in identical twins.

This chain uses TRBV24-1 with TRBJ2-5, with D perhaps matching TRBD2 (5 bases). The TCR sequence derives from a woman aged 18-29 years in good health. Input material: CD4+ T cells sorted from blood. The CDR3 protein is CATSDSSGKLQETQYF. For the CDR3, the DNA is TGTGCCACCAGTGATTCCTCCGGGAAATTACAAGAGACCCAGTACTTC.